The rows below give T cell receptor beta chains drawn from one sample of a study of blood T cell repertoires in COVID-19. Sequencing was performed with immunoSEQ multiplex PCR; in TCRdb, only in-frame clones are kept and a portion is missing. Of around 46,000 clones in the sample, roughly 85% are singletons; the top ten hold approximately 32%. The sample taken for sequencing was peripheral blood. The receptors derive from a woman aged 80 or over with COVID-19, enrolled during active disease. Both conserved end residues are trimmed from each CDR3. Size values are once, few and many counts, or a class for expanded clones, and some rows have none.

.	TRBJ1-5	12	TRBV28	ASRMGGTNQPQH
.	TRBJ2-5	14	TRBV28	ASSRGTRLHQETQY
.	TRBJ2-7	13	TRBV7-9	ASSPMTGDWNEQY
.	TRBJ2-7	14	TRBV13	ASSSAAGQGRYEQY
.	TRBJ1-5	14	TRBV19	ASTYPTGGGNQPQH
.	TRBJ2-1	13	TRBV4-3	ASSQGGGTYNEQF
few	TRBJ1-1	14	TRBV7-9	ASSFGTGVMNTEAF
.	TRBJ1-2	11	TRBV12-3/TRBV12-4	ASGGLGSYGYT
.	TRBJ2-7	10	TRBV29-1	SVEQGADEQY
.	TRBJ2-6	19	TRBV28	ASSLAPGLAGGRNGANVLT
.	TRBJ1-4	12	TRBV5-1	ASSPGTGYEKLF
.	TRBJ2-3	14	TRBV5-6	ASSFRLAGGEDTQY
.	TRBJ2-1	14	TRBV11-2	ASSPFTSGKLNEQF
.	TRBJ1-6	11	TRBV19	ASNRDYNSPLH
.	TRBJ1-5	12	TRBV2	ASNRQESNQPQH
.	TRBJ2-5	13	TRBV19	ASSIASTSKETQY
.	TRBJ2-2	14	TRBV7-3	ASSLTPGGQTGELF
.	TRBJ1-1	10	TRBV19	ASIGLLTEAF
.	TRBJ2-6	14	TRBV5-1	ASSLAPGAGANVLT
few	TRBJ2-1	12	TRBV3-1/TRBV3-2	ASSERESYNEQF
.	TRBJ2-2	12	TRBV19	ASSIRGLGGELF
.	TRBJ1-6	10	TRBV28	ASSVLQGTLH
once	TRBJ1-2	9	TRBV6-2/TRBV6-3	ASSPSRRLS
.	TRBJ1-5	13	TRBV24-1	ATSARQGADQPQH
.	TRBJ2-2	14	TRBV6-1	ASSALDRGNTGELF
many	TRBJ1-1	14	TRBV3-1/TRBV3-2	ASSQDGGTGGTEAF
.	TRBJ2-2	11	TRBV7-3	ASSPFQAGELF
.	TRBJ2-4	13	TRBV18	ASSPQGAGDGIQY
.	TRBJ1-3	12	TRBV19	ASSIGLKADTIY
.	TRBJ2-1	13	TRBV5-6	ASSSGAQGFYEQF
.	TRBJ1-2	12	TRBV4-1	ASSQGTGVGGYT
.	TRBJ2-7	12	TRBV5-4	ASSKDRSSYEQY
.	TRBJ2-5	11	TRBV5-1	ASSLGQQETQY
few	TRBJ2-7	14	TRBV5-6	ASSSSPGQGAYEQY
once	TRBJ2-1	14	TRBV24-1	ATSDDRGPRYNEQF
.	TRBJ1-2	11	TRBV29-1	SVWTGNVYGYT
.	TRBJ1-2	12	TRBV2	ASSVYRDSNGYT
.	TRBJ2-7	13	TRBV6-2/TRBV6-3	ASSYATRRIYEQY
once	TRBJ2-3	13	TRBV5-1	ASSVGTGGTDTQY
.	TRBJ1-1	13	TRBV18	ASSLGVGVPTEAF
.	TRBJ1-3	13	TRBV4-3	ASSHAQGSGNTIY
.	TRBJ1-5	18	TRBV24-1	ATSDLRAGQGAKSNQPQH
.	TRBJ2-1	17	TRBV27	ASSSNALFGQGIYNEQF
once	TRBJ2-1	15	TRBV7-7	ASSPRPAGGFYNEQF
.	TRBJ1-4	11	TRBV19	ASSNRGTEKLF
.	TRBJ2-3	13	TRBV6-2/TRBV6-3	ASSYGQDSTDTQY
.	TRBJ2-1	13	TRBV11-2	ASSLGAGGLNEQF
.	TRBJ2-7	11	TRBV5-4	ASSIAQGYEQY
.	TRBJ1-4	14	TRBV5-8	ASSLLGGSGSEKLF
.	TRBJ2-1	12	TRBV15	ATSRQGALNEQF
.	TRBJ2-5	12	TRBV11-3	ASSPTREGETQY
.	TRBJ1-1	11	TRBV6-4	ASSADRDTEAF
.	TRBJ1-4	14	TRBV27	ASRDGGAGLNEKLF
.	TRBJ2-3	12	TRBV18	ASSPSGRTDTQY
.	TRBJ2-7	15	TRBV7-9	ASSSWKTAPGGYEQY